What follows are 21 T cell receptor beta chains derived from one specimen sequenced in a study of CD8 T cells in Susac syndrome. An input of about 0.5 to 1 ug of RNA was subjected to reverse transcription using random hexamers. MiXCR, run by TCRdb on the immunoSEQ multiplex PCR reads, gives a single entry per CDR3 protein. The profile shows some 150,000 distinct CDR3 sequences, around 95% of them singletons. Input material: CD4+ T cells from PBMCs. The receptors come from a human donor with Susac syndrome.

CDR3 region: CASSLLGGPGETQYF. CDR3 DNA: TGCGCCAGCAGCTTGTTGGGGGGCCCGGGAGAGACCCAGTACTTC. V is TRBV5-1 and J is TRBJ2-5; the D call may be TRBD1 or TRBD2 (6 bases each). V shed 1 base and J shed 4 bases, with 14 bases lying between them. Looked up from germline, CDR1 is SGHRS and CDR2 is YFSETQ. This CDR3 spans 15 amino acids.

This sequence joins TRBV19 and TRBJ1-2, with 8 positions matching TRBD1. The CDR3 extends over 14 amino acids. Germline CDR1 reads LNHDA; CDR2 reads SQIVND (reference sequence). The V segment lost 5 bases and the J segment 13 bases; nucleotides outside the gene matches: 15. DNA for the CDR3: TGTGCCAGTAGTCCTGCCACTAGGACAGGGTCCTCCACCTTC. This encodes CASSPATRTGSSTF.

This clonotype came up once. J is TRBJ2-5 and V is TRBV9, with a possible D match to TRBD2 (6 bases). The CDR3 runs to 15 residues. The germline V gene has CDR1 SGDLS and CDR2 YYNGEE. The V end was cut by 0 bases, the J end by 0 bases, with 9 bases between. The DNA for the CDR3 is TGTGCCAGCAGCGTAGGGAGCGGGTACCAAGAGACCCAGTACTTC. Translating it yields CASSVGSGYQETQYF.

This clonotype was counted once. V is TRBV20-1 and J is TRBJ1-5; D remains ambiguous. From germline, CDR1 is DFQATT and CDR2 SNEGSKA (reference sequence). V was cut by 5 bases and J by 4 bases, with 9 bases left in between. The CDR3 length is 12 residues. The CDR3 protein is CSASTLNQPQHF. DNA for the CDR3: TGCAGTGCTTCGACCCTTAATCAGCCCCAGCATTTT.

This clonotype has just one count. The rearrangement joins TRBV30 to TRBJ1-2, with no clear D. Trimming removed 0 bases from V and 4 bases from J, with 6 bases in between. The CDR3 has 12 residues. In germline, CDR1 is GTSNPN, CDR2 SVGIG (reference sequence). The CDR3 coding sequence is TGTGCCTGGAGTGTAACCAGCTATGGCTACACCTTC. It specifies CAWSVTSYGYTF.

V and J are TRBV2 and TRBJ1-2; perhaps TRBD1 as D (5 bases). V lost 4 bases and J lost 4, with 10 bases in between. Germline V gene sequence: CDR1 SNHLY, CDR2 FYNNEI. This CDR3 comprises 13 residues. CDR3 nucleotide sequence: TGTGCCAGCAGTGCAGGGTTACGCTATGGCTACACCTTC. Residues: CASSAGLRYGYTF.

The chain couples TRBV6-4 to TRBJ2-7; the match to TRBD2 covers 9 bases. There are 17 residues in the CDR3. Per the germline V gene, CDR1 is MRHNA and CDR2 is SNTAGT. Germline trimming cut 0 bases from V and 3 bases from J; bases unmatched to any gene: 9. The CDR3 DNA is TGTGCCAGCAGTGACTCCGCGGCTAGCGGGGCCTTCTACGAGCAGTACTTC. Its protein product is CASSDSAASGAFYEQYF.

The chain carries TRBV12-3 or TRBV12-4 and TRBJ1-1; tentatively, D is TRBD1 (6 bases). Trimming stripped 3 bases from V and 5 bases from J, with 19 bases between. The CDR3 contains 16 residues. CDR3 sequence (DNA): TGTGCCAGCAGTTTCGGGACACCATCGAGGGGGACTGAAGCTTTCTTT. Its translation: CASSFGTPSRGTEAFF.

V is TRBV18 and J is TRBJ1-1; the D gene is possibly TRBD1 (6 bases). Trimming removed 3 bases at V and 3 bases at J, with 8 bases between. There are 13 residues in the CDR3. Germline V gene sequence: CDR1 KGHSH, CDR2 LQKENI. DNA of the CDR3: TGTGCCAGCTCACCTAGACAGGACACTGAAGCTTTCTTT. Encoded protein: CASSPRQDTEAFF.

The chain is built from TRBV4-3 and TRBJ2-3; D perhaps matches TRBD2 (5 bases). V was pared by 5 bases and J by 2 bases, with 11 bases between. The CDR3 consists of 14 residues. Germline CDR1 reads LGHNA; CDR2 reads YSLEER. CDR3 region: CASSYSGNTDTQYF. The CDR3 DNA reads TGCGCCAGCAGCTACTCGGGGAACACAGATACGCAGTATTTT.

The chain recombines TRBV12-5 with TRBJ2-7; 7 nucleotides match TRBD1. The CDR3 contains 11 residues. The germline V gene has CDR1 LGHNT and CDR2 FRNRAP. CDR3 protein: CAWDSSYEQYF. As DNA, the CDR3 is TGTGCCTGGGACAGCTCCTACGAGCAGTACTTC.

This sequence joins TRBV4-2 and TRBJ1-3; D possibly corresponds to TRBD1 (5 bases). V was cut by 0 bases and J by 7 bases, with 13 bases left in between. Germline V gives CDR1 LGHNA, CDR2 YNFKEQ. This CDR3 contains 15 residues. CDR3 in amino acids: CASSQDESGDNTIYF. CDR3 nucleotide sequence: TGTGCCAGCAGCCAAGATGAATCCGGGGACAACACCATATATTTT.

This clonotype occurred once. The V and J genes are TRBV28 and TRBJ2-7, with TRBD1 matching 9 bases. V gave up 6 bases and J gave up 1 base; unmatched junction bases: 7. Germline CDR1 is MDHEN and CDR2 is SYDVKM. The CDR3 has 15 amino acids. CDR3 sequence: CASSQQGADSYEQYF. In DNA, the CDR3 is TGTGCCAGCAGCCAACAGGGGGCCGATTCCTACGAGCAGTACTTC. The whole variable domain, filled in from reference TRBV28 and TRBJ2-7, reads DVKVTQSSRYLVKRTGEKVFLECVQDMDHENMFWYRQDPGLGLRLIYFSYDVKMKEKGDIPEGYSVSREKKERFSLILESASTNQTSMYLCASSQQGADSYEQYFGPGTRLTVT.

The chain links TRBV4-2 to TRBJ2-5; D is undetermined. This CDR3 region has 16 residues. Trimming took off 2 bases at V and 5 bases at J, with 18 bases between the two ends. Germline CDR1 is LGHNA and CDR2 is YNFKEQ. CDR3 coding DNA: TGTGCCAGCAGCCAAAAAGTTCCCCAGCCCGAGGAGACCCAGTACTTC. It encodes CASSQKVPQPEETQYF.

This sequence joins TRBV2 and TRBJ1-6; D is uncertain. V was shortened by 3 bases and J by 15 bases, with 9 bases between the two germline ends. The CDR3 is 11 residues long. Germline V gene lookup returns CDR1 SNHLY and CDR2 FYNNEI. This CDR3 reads CASSDPLLLHF. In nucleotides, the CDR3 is TGTGCCAGCAGTGATCCGCTTCTCCTCCACTTT.

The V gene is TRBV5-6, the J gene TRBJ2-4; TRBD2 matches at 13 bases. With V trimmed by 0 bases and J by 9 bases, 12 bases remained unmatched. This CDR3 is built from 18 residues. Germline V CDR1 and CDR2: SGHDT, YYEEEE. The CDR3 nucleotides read TGTGCCAGCAGCTTGGCCCTGACTAGCGGGGGGCCCAAGGTCATTCAGTACTTC. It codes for CASSLALTSGGPKVIQYF.

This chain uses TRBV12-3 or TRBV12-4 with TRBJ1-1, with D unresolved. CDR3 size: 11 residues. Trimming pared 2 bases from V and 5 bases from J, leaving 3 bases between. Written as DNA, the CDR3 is TGTGCCAGCAGTTTAATGACTGAAGCTTTCTTT. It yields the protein CASSLMTEAFF.

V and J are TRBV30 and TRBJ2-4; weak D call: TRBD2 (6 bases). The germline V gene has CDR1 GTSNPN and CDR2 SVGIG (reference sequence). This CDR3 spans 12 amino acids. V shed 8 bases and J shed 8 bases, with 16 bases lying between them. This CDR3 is CAGFGASDIQYF. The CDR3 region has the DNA TGTGCCGGGTTCGGGGCTAGCGACATTCAGTACTTC.

The CDR3 DNA follows: TGTGCCAGCAGCCCCGGACTAGCCCCCGGGGAGCTGTTTTTT. This gives the protein CASSPGLAPGELFF. The rearrangement uses TRBV3-1 and TRBJ2-2, with 8 bases aligning to TRBD2. Per germline, CDR1 LGHDT and CDR2 YNNKEL (reference sequence). The trim removed 4 bases at V and 6 bases at J, leaving 4 bases unmatched. This CDR3 contains 14 residues.

The CDR3 region has the DNA TGCAGCGTCCTTCACAGGGACACTGAAGCTTTCTTT. Its translation is CSVLHRDTEAFF. This chain connects TRBV29-1 to TRBJ1-1; a weak D match, TRBD1 (6 bases). Germline V gives CDR1 SQVTM, CDR2 ANQGSEA. This CDR3 spans 12 amino acids. Deletions cut 6 bases from V and 3 bases from J, with 11 bases between.

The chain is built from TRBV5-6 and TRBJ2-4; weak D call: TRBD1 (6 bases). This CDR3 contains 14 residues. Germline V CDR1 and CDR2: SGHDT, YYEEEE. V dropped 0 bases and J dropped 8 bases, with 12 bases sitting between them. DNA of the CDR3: TGTGCCAGCAGCTTGGGAACCGGGACATACATTCAGTACTTC. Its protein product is CASSLGTGTYIQYF. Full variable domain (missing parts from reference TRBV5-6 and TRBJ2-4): DAGVTQSPTHLIKTRGQQVTLRCSPKSGHDTVSWYQQALGQGPQFIFQYYEEEERQRGNFPDRFSGHQFPNYSSELNVNALLLGDSALYLCASSLGTGTYIQYFGAGTRLSVL.